This is a list of T cell receptor beta chains from one sample in a study of blood T cells in healthy people across ages. TCRdb ran MiXCR on the 5' RACE reads and lists one entry per CDR3 protein. The sample carries hundreds of thousands of distinct CDR3 sequences, about 27% recorded once. These data are also associated with another study on T cells of mothers and their children.

The sequencing input was blood. The receptors stem from a boy aged 2-9 years in good health. CDR3s include the opening cysteine and the closing phenylalanine or tryptophan. A D gene is named only where the DNA matches it firmly. For some rows the clone size is stated as once, few or many, or as a class when expanded; others skip it.

V gene	D gene	J gene	clone size	CDR3 protein	CDR3 DNA
TRBV10-3	.	TRBJ1-5	.	CAIRDQDQPQHF	TGTGCCATCAGAGATCAGGATCAGCCCCAGCATTTT
TRBV20-1	TRBD2	TRBJ2-5	few	CSAVWGGETQYF	TGCAGTGCGGTCTGGGGGGGGGAGACCCAGTACTTC
TRBV29-1	TRBD1	TRBJ2-7	.	CSVVAGGYEQYF	TGCAGCGTTGTGGCAGGGGGCTACGAGCAGTACTTC
TRBV14	TRBD1	TRBJ1-1	.	CASSRVRQGAWNTEAFF	TGTGCCAGCAGCCGAGTAAGACAGGGGGCGTGGAACACTGAAGCTTTCTTT
TRBV4-2	.	TRBJ1-2	few	CASSQDPVNYGYTF	TGTGCCAGCAGCCAAGATCCGGTGAACTATGGCTACACCTTC
TRBV10-3	.	TRBJ2-7	.	CAIARTSALYEQYF	TGTGCCATCGCAAGGACCTCGGCCCTCTACGAGCAGTACTTC
TRBV18	.	TRBJ1-2	few	CASSARGTNGYTF	TGTGCCAGCTCCGCAAGAGGAACCAATGGCTACACCTTC
TRBV18	.	TRBJ2-2	.	CASSPRPTANTGELFF	TGTGCCAGCTCCCCACGACCAACGGCGAACACCGGGGAGCTGTTTTTT
TRBV18	.	TRBJ2-2	.	CASSSLTPDRTGELFF	TGTGCCAGCTCATCCCTCACACCAGACAGGACCGGGGAGCTGTTTTTT
TRBV25-1	TRBD2	TRBJ2-5	.	CASSEGGGPEETQYF	TGTGCCAGCAGTGAAGGCGGGGGGCCCGAGGAGACCCAGTACTTC
TRBV4-3	.	TRBJ2-6	.	CASSTGSHSGANVLTF	TGCGCCAGCAGCACAGGCAGCCATTCTGGGGCCAACGTCCTGACTTTC
TRBV11-2	TRBD2	TRBJ2-5	few	CASSLGTIGLAGGPPLRQETQYF	TGTGCCAGCAGCTTAGGTACTATCGGACTAGCGGGAGGTCCCCCCCTCAGACAAGAGACCCAGTACTTC
TRBV30	TRBD2	TRBJ2-1	.	CAWSVLAAGNEQFF	TGTGCCTGGAGTGTCCTAGCGGCGGGGAATGAGCAGTTCTTC